Reported below is one T cell receptor beta chain. The data are from a study of control samples from healthy donors and cancer patients. V shed 4 bases and J 5 bases; nucleotides not matched to a gene: 2. Germline V gene sequence: CDR1 MNHEY, CDR2 SMNVEV (reference sequence). CDR3 size: 14 residues. The table came from immunoSEQ multiplex PCR; TCRdb's copy has only in-frame clones and leaves some out. The repertoire holds some 100,000 clones, with 85% to 95% as singletons. Sequencing was performed on blood. V and J are TRBV27 and TRBJ1-5; TRBD1 matches 10 bases. This receptor was taken from a man aged 18 to 35 in good health. The CDR3 spells CASSWTGGDQPQHF. The CDR3 bases are TGTGCCAGCAGTTGGACAGGGGGTGATCAGCCCCAGCATTTT.